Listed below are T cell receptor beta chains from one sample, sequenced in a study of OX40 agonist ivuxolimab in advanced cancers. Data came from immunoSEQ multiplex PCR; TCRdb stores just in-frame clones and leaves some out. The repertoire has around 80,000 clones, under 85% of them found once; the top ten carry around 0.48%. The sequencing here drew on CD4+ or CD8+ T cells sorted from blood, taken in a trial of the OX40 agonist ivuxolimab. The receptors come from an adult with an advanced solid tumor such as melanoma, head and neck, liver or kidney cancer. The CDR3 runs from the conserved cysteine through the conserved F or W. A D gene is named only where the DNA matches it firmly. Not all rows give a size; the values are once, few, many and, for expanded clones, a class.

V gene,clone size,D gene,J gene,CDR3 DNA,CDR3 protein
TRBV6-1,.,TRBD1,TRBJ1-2,TGTGCCAGCAGCCGGGACAGGGGCGATTGGGGCTACACCTTC,CASSRDRGDWGYTF
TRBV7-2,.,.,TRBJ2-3,TGTGCCAGCAGCTTAGCGGTGACTAGTACCCATACGCAGTATTTT,CASSLAVTSTHTQYF
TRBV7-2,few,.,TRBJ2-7,TGTGCCAGCAGCTCTCGGGGTTCACAGTACTTC,CASSSRGSQYF
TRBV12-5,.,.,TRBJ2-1,TGTGCTAGTGGCCCCGGGTCCCACAATGAGCAGTTCTTC,CASGPGSHNEQFF
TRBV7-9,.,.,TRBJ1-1,TGTGCCAGCATCCTTTCTGGGAGTGGCACTGAAGCTTTCTTT,CASILSGSGTEAFF
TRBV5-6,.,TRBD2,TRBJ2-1,TGTGCCAGCAGCCCCCTTAGGGGGGTTCGACTAGCGGGAGTTAATGAGCAGTTCTTC,CASSPLRGVRLAGVNEQFF
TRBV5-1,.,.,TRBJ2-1,TGCGCCAGCAGCACCGAGGGGACGCGGGTCGTTGAGCAGTTCTTC,CASSTEGTRVVEQFF
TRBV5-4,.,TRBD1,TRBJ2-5,TGTGCCAGCAGCTTGGGGGGACAGGGAGGGGAGACCCAGTACTTC,CASSLGGQGGETQYF
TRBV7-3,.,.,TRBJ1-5,TGTGCCAGCAGCTTAACAGGCTCAGGGCAGCCCCAGCATTTT,CASSLTGSGQPQHF
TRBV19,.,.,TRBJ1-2,TGTGCCAGTAGCCTCCCGGATAAAACATTGTATGGCTACACCTTC,CASSLPDKTLYGYTF
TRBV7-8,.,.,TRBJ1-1,TGTGCCAGCAGCCCAGGACGGTTGAACACTGAAGCTTTCTTT,CASSPGRLNTEAFF
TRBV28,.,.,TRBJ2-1,TGTGCCAGCAGTTCCATCTTCAGGGGGGGAATAGATGAGCAGTTCTTC,CASSSIFRGGIDEQFF
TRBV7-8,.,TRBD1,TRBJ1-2,TGTGCCAGCAGCTTAGTAGGGACAGGGATAAACTATGGCTACACCTTC,CASSLVGTGINYGYTF
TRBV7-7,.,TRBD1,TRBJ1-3,TGTGCCTGCAGGGGGACTGGAAACACCATATATTTT,CACRGTGNTIYF
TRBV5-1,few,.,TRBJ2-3,TGCGCCAGCAGCCTACCGACTAGTACTAGCACAGATACGCAGTATTTT,CASSLPTSTSTDTQYF
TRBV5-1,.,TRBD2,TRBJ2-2,TGCGCCAGCAGCTTTGGGACTAGCGGGATTAGCGGGGAGCTGTTTTTT,CASSFGTSGISGELFF